These T cell receptor beta chains were read from a single sample in a study of control samples from healthy donors and cancer patients. Assay: immunoSEQ multiplex PCR; the TCRdb copy retains only in-frame clones and omits some. Of 98,000 or so clones listed, approximately 80% were seen once; the top ten hold more than 9%. The sequenced sample consisted of blood. The receptors derive from a woman in her 30s in good health. Each CDR3 is given with its conserved first and last residue.

j_gene | v_gene | CDR3aa
TRBJ2-5 | TRBV4-3 | CASSQDLAGQETQYF
TRBJ2-1 | TRBV20-1 | CSASSSGPGRLYNEQFF
TRBJ1-2 | TRBV6-1 | CASSESLPGGVPSYTF
TRBJ1-3 | TRBV4-3 | CASSQDPDRHYFGNTIYF
TRBJ2-7 | TRBV29-1 | CSVRRGLVGEQYF
TRBJ1-2 | TRBV4-3 | CASSRGRVHGYTF
TRBJ1-5 | TRBV19 | CASNQQGDQPQHF
TRBJ1-5 | TRBV27 | CASSLGLNSNQPQHF
TRBJ2-2 | TRBV5-6 | CASSSIVGIRELFF
TRBJ1-2 | TRBV29-1 | CSVRKTGGGYGYTF
TRBJ2-2 | TRBV4-2 | CASSQEGLTFGGELFF
TRBJ2-5 | TRBV9 | CASSVEAGGQETQYF
TRBJ2-3 | TRBV5-4 | CASSLDGSTDTQYF
TRBJ1-2 | TRBV6-1 | CASSEAGKANYGYTF
TRBJ1-6 | TRBV27 | CASRLYNSPLHF
TRBJ2-3 | TRBV10-1 | CASSEFRTALSTDTQYF
TRBJ2-7 | TRBV6-5 | CASGQGHSYEQYF
TRBJ1-4 | TRBV2 | CASKTGTSTEKLFF
TRBJ1-2 | TRBV7-2 | CASSLGGAAYGYTF
TRBJ2-7 | TRBV11-2 | CASSLGPRDRGRHEQYF
TRBJ2-5 | TRBV7-2 | CASSLWRGAQETQYF
TRBJ1-2 | TRBV11-2 | CASSSNKGGYYGYTF
TRBJ2-3 | TRBV7-8 | CASGNRGGGMRTDTQYF
TRBJ2-1 | TRBV24-1 | CATSGTDYNEQFF
TRBJ1-1 | TRBV18 | CASSPQGGTEAFF
TRBJ1-3 | TRBV7-8 | CASSSGVAPSGNTIYF
TRBJ1-4 | TRBV5-4 | CASSQTTGREKLFF
TRBJ1-1 | TRBV6-2/TRBV6-3 | CASSYRVGGRQLGTEAFF
TRBJ2-7 | TRBV21-1 | CASSNAPASGEQYF
TRBJ1-3 | TRBV6-5 | CASRTSGSGNTIYF
TRBJ2-3 | TRBV15 | CATRRTGTDTQYF
TRBJ2-7 | TRBV15 | CATSRGDRVPYEQYF
TRBJ1-6 | TRBV4-3 | CASSQEGQVSPLHF
TRBJ1-5 | TRBV27 | CASKKQGAAQPQHF
TRBJ2-7 | TRBV11-2 | CASSFLQGYEQYF
TRBJ2-7 | TRBV24-1 | CAAGGQGVYEQYF
TRBJ1-2 | TRBV7-9 | CASSPEGGGAAYGYTF
TRBJ1-5 | TRBV7-8 | CASTPGSNQPQHF
TRBJ1-4 | TRBV5-1 | CASSLQGGGGEKLFF
TRBJ1-5 | TRBV7-2 | CASSLVVVGNQPQHF
TRBJ1-4 | TRBV4-3 | CASSLGASTNEKLFF
TRBJ2-3 | TRBV10-3 | CAISGWSGGTDTQYF
TRBJ1-4 | TRBV20-1 | CSAGNEKLFF
TRBJ2-3 | TRBV6-1 | CASSASPGLAVTDTQYF
TRBJ1-3 | TRBV30 | CAWRGQYNTIYF
TRBJ2-7 | TRBV6-1 | CASSGTLGSGSYEQYF